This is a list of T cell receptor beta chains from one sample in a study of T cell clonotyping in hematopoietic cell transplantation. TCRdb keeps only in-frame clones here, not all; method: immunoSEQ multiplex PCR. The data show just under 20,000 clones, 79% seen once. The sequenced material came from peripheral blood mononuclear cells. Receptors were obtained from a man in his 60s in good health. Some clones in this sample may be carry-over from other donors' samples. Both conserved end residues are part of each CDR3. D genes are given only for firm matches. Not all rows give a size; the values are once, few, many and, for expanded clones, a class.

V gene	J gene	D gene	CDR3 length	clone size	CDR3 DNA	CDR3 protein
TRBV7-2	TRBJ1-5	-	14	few	TGTGCCAGCAGCTTAGTACAGGGTAATCAGCCCCAGCATTTT	CASSLVQGNQPQHF
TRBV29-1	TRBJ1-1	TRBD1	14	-	TGCAGCGACGTCAGGGGGGCAATGAACACTGAAGCTTTCTTT	CSDVRGAMNTEAFF
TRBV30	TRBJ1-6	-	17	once	TGTGCCTGGAGTGCCCGACTAGGCGGCACCTATAATTCACCCCTCCACTTT	CAWSARLGGTYNSPLHF
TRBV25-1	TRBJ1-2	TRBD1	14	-	TGTGCCAGCAGCGATAACAGGGGAGATAGTGGCTACACCTTC	CASSDNRGDSGYTF
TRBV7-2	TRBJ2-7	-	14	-	TGTGCCAGCAGCTTAGAGGCGGACTCCTACGAGCAGTACTTC	CASSLEADSYEQYF
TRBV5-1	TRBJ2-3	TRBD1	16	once	TGCGCCAGCAGCCGACAGGGGACTTATAGCACAGATACGCAGTATTTT	CASSRQGTYSTDTQYF
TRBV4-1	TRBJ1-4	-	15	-	TGCGCCAGCAGCCAAGACGACGCAACTAATGAAAAACTGTTTTTT	CASSQDDATNEKLFF
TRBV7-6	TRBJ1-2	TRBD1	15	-	TGTGCCAGCAGCTTAGATTCCCAGGGGGTTGGGGGCTACACCTTC	CASSLDSQGVGGYTF
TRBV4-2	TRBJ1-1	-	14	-	TGTGCCAGCAGCCAAGATCCCGGGGTTCCTGAAGCTTTCTTT	CASSQDPGVPEAFF
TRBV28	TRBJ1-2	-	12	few	TGTGCCAGCACCGGTACAGGGCGCGGCTACACCTTC	CASTGTGRGYTF
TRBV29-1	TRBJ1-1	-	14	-	TGCAGCGTTGAATGGGTCACTGTGAGCGCTGAAGCTTTCTTT	CSVEWVTVSAEAFF
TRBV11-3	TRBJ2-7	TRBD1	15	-	TGTGCCAGCAGCCCCTTCAGGACAGGGGCCTACGAGCAGTACTTC	CASSPFRTGAYEQYF
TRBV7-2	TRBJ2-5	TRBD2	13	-	TGTGCCAGCTGCGGGGGGGCAGGGGAGACCCAGTACTTC	CASCGGAGETQYF
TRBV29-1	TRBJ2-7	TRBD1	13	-	TGCAGCGCCGCGGGACAGGGGGCTCACGAGCAGTACTTC	CSAAGQGAHEQYF
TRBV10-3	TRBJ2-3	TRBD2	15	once	TGTGCCATCAGTGTCCAGCGGGAGGGCACAGATACGCAGTATTTT	CAISVQREGTDTQYF
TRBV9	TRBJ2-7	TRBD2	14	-	TGTGCCAGCACTTCCGGGACTAGCGGCTACGAGCAGTACTTC	CASTSGTSGYEQYF
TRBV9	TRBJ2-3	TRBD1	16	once	TGTGCCAGCAGCGCTACCCTCAGGGGGCCATGGGATACGCAGTATTTT	CASSATLRGPWDTQYF
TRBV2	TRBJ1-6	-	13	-	TGTGCCAGCAGTGTATCCTATAATTCACCCCTCCACTTT	CASSVSYNSPLHF